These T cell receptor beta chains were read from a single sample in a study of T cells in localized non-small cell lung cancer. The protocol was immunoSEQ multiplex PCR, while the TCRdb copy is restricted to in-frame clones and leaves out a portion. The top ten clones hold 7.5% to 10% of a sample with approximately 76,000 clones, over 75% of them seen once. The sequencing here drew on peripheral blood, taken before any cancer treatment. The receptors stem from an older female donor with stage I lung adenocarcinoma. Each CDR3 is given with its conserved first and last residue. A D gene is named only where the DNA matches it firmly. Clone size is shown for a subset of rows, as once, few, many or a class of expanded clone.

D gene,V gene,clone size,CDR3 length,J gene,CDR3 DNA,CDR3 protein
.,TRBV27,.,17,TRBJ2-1,TGTGCCAGCAGTTTATCCCCGCCAGGCGGTGGCTACAATGAGCAGTTCTTC,CASSLSPPGGGYNEQFF
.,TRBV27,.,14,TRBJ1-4,TGTGCCAGCAGTTTTGTGGCCTCGAATGAAAAACTGTTTTTT,CASSFVASNEKLFF
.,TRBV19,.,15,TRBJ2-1,TGTGCCAGTAGTAAACTCCGGGACAAATACAATGAGCAGTTCTTC,CASSKLRDKYNEQFF
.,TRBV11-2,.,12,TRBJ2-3,TGTGCCAGCAGCGCTAGCTCAGATACGCAGTATTTT,CASSASSDTQYF
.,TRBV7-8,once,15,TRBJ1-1,TGTGCCAGCAGCTTAGAGGGGGGGTTTAACACTGAAGCTTTCTTT,CASSLEGGFNTEAFF
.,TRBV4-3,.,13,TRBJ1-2,TGCGCCAGCAGCCCATCCGTAGACTATGGCTACACCTTC,CASSPSVDYGYTF
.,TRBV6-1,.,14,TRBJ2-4,TGTGCCACCACGTTTCCCTCGACCAAAAACATTCAGTACTTC,CATTFPSTKNIQYF
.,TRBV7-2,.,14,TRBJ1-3,TGTGCCAGCAGCTCCCCCCGGGCTGGAAACACCATATATTTT,CASSSPRAGNTIYF
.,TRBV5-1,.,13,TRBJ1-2,TGCGCCAGCAGCTTGTCAGGGAACTATGGCTACACCTTC,CASSLSGNYGYTF
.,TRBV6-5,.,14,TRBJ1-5,TGTGCCAGCAGTGAAGGACACAAAATCAGGGCCCAGCATTTT,CASSEGHKIRAQHF
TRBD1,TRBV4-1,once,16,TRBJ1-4,TGCGCCAGCGGACTTGACAGGACAGGGTGGAATGAAAAACTGTTTTTT,CASGLDRTGWNEKLFF
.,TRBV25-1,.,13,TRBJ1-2,TGTGCCAGCAGCGGGACAAACTACTATGGCTACACCTTC,CASSGTNYYGYTF
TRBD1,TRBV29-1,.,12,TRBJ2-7,TGCAGCGTGTCAGGGGGTTCCTACGAGCAGTACTTC,CSVSGGSYEQYF
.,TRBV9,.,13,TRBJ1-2,TGTGCCAGCAGCGTAGGGGGCAGCTATGGCTACACCTTC,CASSVGGSYGYTF
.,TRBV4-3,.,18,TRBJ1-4,TGCGCCAGCAGTCTATCCGGGACCCGAGGCTCCACTAATGAAAAACTGTTTTTT,CASSLSGTRGSTNEKLFF
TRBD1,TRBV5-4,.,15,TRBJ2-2,TGTGCCAGCAGTACCGGACAGGGGAAAGGCGGGGAGCTGTTTTTT,CASSTGQGKGGELFF
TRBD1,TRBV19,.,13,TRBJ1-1,TGTGCCAGTATCGGGACAGGGAACACTGAAGCTTTCTTT,CASIGTGNTEAFF
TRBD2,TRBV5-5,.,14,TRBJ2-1,TGTGCCAGCGGTACTAGCGGGATCTACAATGAGCAGTTCTTC,CASGTSGIYNEQFF
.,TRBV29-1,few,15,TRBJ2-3,TGCAGCGTTGATGCCCAGGGACCGCGCACAGATACGCAGTATTTT,CSVDAQGPRTDTQYF
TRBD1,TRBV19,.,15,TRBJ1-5,TGTGCCAGTAGTATAGGACAGGGGAACAATCAGCCCCAGCATTTT,CASSIGQGNNQPQHF
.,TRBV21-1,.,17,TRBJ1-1,TGTGCCAGCAGCAAAGGGAGGACAGGGGGGATGAACACTGAAGCTTTCTTT,CASSKGRTGGMNTEAFF
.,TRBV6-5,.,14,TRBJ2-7,TGTGCCAGCAGTAGGCTGGACCGGTATTACGAGCAGTACTTC,CASSRLDRYYEQYF
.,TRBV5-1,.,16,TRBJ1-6,TGCGCCAGCAGCCTCCCGGCAGGGGATAAAAATTCACCCCTCCACTTT,CASSLPAGDKNSPLHF
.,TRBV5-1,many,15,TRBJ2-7,TGCGCCAGCAGCGAGGGTTGGCGGGGTACCTACGAGCAGTACTTC,CASSEGWRGTYEQYF
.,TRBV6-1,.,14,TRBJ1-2,TGTGCCAGCAGTGAAGCGCGAGATAGGGGTGGCTACACCTTC,CASSEARDRGGYTF
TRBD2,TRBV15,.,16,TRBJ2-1,TGTGCCACCAGCAGAGATGGACTAGCGGGAGGCAATGAGCAGTTCTTC,CATSRDGLAGGNEQFF
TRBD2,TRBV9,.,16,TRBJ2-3,TGTGCCAGCAGCGCTAGCGGGAGCAGGGTCACAGATACGCAGTATTTT,CASSASGSRVTDTQYF
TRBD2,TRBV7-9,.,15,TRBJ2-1,TGTGCCAGCGGGAAAAGCGGGAGTGGTCGCAATGAGCAGTTCTTC,CASGKSGSGRNEQFF
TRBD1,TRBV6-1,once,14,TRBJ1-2,TGTGCCAGCAGTGAGGGACAGGGATCTTATGGCTACACCTTC,CASSEGQGSYGYTF
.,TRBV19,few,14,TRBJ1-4,TGTGCCAGTAGTATCCAGGGTCGGGGTGAAAAACTGTTTTTT,CASSIQGRGEKLFF
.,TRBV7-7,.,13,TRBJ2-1,TGTGCCAGCAGCAGATTGGATTACAATGAGCAGTTCTTC,CASSRLDYNEQFF
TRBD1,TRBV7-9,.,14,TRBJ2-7,TGTGCCAGCAGCACCCCTACAGGGGGCAACGAGCAGTACTTC,CASSTPTGGNEQYF
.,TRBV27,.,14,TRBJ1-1,TGTGCCAGCAGTTTATCGAGGGGAGCGACAGAAGCTTTCTTT,CASSLSRGATEAFF
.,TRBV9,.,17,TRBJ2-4,TGTGCCAGCAGCGCCTCCGGGAAGGGGGGAACCAAAAACATTCAGTACTTC,CASSASGKGGTKNIQYF
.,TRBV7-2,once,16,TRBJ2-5,TGTGCCAGCAGCTTAGCCCGGGGTTATAGCGGAGAGACCCAGTACTTC,CASSLARGYSGETQYF
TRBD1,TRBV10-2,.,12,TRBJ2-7,TGCGCCAGCAGTGCGACAGGGGACGAGCAGTACTTC,CASSATGDEQYF
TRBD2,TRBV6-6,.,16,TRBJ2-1,TGTGCCAGCAGTTCCCTAGCGGGGGGGGACCGAAATGAGCAGTTCTTC,CASSSLAGGDRNEQFF
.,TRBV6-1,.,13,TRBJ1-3,TGTGCCAGCAGTGAATTAAGGGGAAACACCATATATTTT,CASSELRGNTIYF
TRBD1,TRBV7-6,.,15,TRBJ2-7,TGTGCCAGCAGCTTACTTGGACAGGCAAGCTACGAGCAGTACTTC,CASSLLGQASYEQYF
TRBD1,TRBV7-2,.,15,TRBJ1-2,TGTGCCAGCAGCCCAAGACAGGGGCTCAACTATGGCTACACCTTC,CASSPRQGLNYGYTF
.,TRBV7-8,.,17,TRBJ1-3,TGTGCCAGCAGCTTTTCGGTGGCCGCCGGCTCTGGAAACACCATATATTTT,CASSFSVAAGSGNTIYF
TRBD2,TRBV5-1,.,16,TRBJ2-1,TGCGCCAGCAGCTTATTGGCGGGAGGGCGGGACAATGAGCAGTTCTTC,CASSLLAGGRDNEQFF
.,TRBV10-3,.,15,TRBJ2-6,TGTGCCATCAGCACAGGTCGCTCTGGGGCCAACGTCCTGACTTTC,CAISTGRSGANVLTF
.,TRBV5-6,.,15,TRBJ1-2,TGTGCCAGCAGCTTGGGATTCCGGGACTTCTATGGCTACACCTTC,CASSLGFRDFYGYTF
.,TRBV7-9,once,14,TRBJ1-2,TGTGCCAGCAGCCCCCTGGGGGAACTGGCTGGCTACACCTTC,CASSPLGELAGYTF
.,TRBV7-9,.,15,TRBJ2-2,TGTGCCAGCAGCTTAGCGGGACTTAACACCGGGGAGCTGTTTTTT,CASSLAGLNTGELFF
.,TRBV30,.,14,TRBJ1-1,TGTGCCTGGAGCCGGGGCATCATGAACACTGAAGCTTTCTTT,CAWSRGIMNTEAFF
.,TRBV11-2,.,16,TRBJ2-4,TGTGCCAGCAGCTTAGGTTTCGGTACAGCCAAAAACATTCAGTACTTC,CASSLGFGTAKNIQYF
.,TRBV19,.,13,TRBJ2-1,TGTGCCAGTCGCCCTAGCTCCTACAATGAGCAGTTCTTC,CASRPSSYNEQFF